This TCR beta chain is drawn from a study of cytomegalovirus exposure and HLA in healthy donors. Repertoires were generated with immunoSEQ multiplex PCR, while TCRdb's copy carries only in-frame clones and drops some. The sample yields 150,000 to 200,000 clones, 85% seen once. Sequenced sample: PBMCs. The sequence came from a man younger than 40 in good health and CMV-seropositive.

This chain's CDR3 is CASSFRPWSGGITGELFF. CDR3 nucleotides: TGTGCCAGCAGTTTTCGCCCTTGGAGCGGGGGGATAACCGGGGAGCTGTTTTTT. This chain uses TRBV27 with TRBJ2-2; 9 bases are a match to TRBD2. The CDR3 contains 18 residues. Trimming removed 3 bases from V and 5 bases from J; junction bases left unmatched: 13. The germline CDR1 and CDR2 sequences are MNHEY and SMNVEV (reference sequence).